This entry lists 7 T cell receptor beta chains sequenced from one sample in a study of neurological immune-mediated disorders. TCRdb re-analysed the 5' RACE reads in MiXCR, keeping a single row per CDR3 protein. In the table there are under 30,000 distinct CDR3 sequences, over 5% of which are singletons. What was sequenced was PBMCs. The receptors derive from a woman in her forties in good health.

Many counts were recorded for this clonotype. The rearrangement joins TRBV11-2 to TRBJ2-7; the D call may be TRBD1 or TRBD2 (6 bases each). The CDR3 runs to 14 residues. From germline, CDR1 is SGHAT and CDR2 FQNNGV. Trimming removed 3 bases at V and 10 bases at J, with 19 bases between. The CDR3 DNA reads as TGTGCCAGCAGCTTGGAGACAGGCGGGGTGGTTCAGTACTTC. Translation gives CASSLETGGVVQYF.

Many counts were recorded for this clonotype. J is TRBJ2-5 and V is TRBV5-1, with no clear D. Trimming took 1 base from V and 2 from J, leaving 9 bases between them. This CDR3 spans 14 amino acids. Germline CDR1 and CDR2: SGHRS and YFSETQ. The CDR3 here is CASSLPGRQETQYF. The CDR3 coding sequence is TGCGCCAGCAGCTTGCCTGGGCGACAAGAGACCCAGTACTTC. Together with reference TRBV5-1 and TRBJ2-5, the CDR3 gives the full variable domain: KAGVTQTPRYLIKTRGQQVTLSCSPISGHRSVSWYQQTPGQGLQFLFEYFSETQRNKGNFPGRFSGRQFSNSRSEMNVSTLELGDSALYLCASSLPGRQETQYFGPGTRLLVL.

At least ten counts were recorded for this clonotype. The chain joins TRBV28 to TRBJ2-7; 8 bases match TRBD2. The CDR3 consists of 13 residues. The junction had 0 bases not matched to a gene; V was cut back by 5 bases and J by 0 bases. Germline CDR1 reads MDHEN; CDR2 reads SYDVKM. The CDR3 region has the DNA TGTGCCAGCAGTGGGACTAGCTCCTACGAGCAGTACTTC. Translated: CASSGTSSYEQYF.

This clonotype rates as medium-sized. The rearrangement links TRBV10-3 to TRBJ2-5, with TRBD1 as a possible D gene (5 bases). The V end lost 6 bases, the J end lost 4 bases, and 15 bases lay between the germline ends. The CDR3 is made up of 14 amino acids. Germline assignment: CDR1 ENHRY and CDR2 SYGVKD. CDR3 sequence: CAISQDSKRETQYF. DNA of the CDR3: TGTGCCATCAGCCAAGACAGTAAGAGAGAGACCCAGTACTTC.

This clonotype was recorded at least ten times. The J gene is TRBJ2-1, the V gene TRBV6-2 or TRBV6-3, with 13 bases aligning to TRBD2. Germline V lookup: CDR1 MNHEY, CDR2 SVGEGT. The V and J ends lost 2 bases and 4 bases, in that order; junction bases with no gene match: 23. The CDR3 has 23 amino acids. DNA for the CDR3: TGTGCCAGCAGTTACATCAGGGGGCCCCGGACTAGCGGGAGAGAGGCTACATACAATGAGCAGTTCTTC. Its translation: CASSYIRGPRTSGREATYNEQFF.

This clonotype has at least ten counts. The V and J genes are TRBV20-1 and TRBJ1-5; D might be TRBD1 (5 bases). Germline CDR1 is DFQATT and CDR2 is SNEGSKA (reference sequence). Trimming removed 6 bases from V and 1 base from J, with 16 bases in between. The CDR3 runs 15 residues. The CDR3 reads CSASSWGVSNQPQHF. The CDR3 DNA sequence: TGCAGTGCCTCTAGTTGGGGGGTGAGCAATCAGCCCCAGCATTTT.

There are many counts of this clonotype. The chain has TRBV5-6 and TRBJ2-3, with TRBD1 matching 12 bases. The CDR3 extends over 15 amino acids. The V gene end was trimmed by 4 bases and the J gene end by 4 bases; junction bases not matched to a gene: 4. CDR1 SGHDT and CDR2 YYEEEE come from the germline V gene. The CDR3 DNA follows: TGTGCCAGCAGCCCGGGACAGGGGGCCTCAGATACGCAGTATTTT. It specifies CASSPGQGASDTQYF.